This T cell receptor beta chain was observed in a study of blood T cell repertoires in COVID-19. Repertoires were generated with immunoSEQ multiplex PCR, while TCRdb's copy carries only in-frame clones and drops some. The data hold some 190,000 clones, with about 81% observed a single time. Specimen: PBMCs or T cells enriched from blood (not recorded which). This sequence was found in a woman aged 30 to 39 who had recovered from COVID-19.

The CDR3 nucleotides are TGTGCCAGCAGCTTAGGGGGCCTGAACACTGAAGCTTTCTTT. The encoded protein is CASSLGGLNTEAFF. This chain joins TRBV11-3 and TRBJ1-1; tentatively, D is TRBD1 (5 bases). Trimming removed 1 base at V and 0 bases at J, with 6 bases between. The germline CDR1 and CDR2 sequences are SGHNT and YENEEA. This CDR3 region has 14 residues.